The present T cell receptor beta chain was sequenced within a study of T cell repertoires in cytomegalovirus infection. This clonotype was found a few times. At one of its ends the junction is not consistent with the germline gene, which may arise from a read error. Germline loops: CDR1 DFQATT, CDR2 SNEGSKA (reference sequence). The CDR3 length is 14 residues. TCRdb independently ran MiXCR on the reads; one entry per CDR3 protein. The data hold 300,000 to 450,000 distinct CDR3 sequences, with 15% to 20% observed a single time. The sequence derives from a human donor in good health (CMV status not recorded). Some clones in this sample may be carry-over from other donors' samples. This rearrangement joins TRBV20-1 to TRBJ2-1; 8 nucleotides agree with TRBD1. Sequencing used PBMCs. The CDR3 sequence is CSARDRGRSDEQFF. The CDR3 DNA reads as TGCAGTGCGAGAGACAGGGGAAGGTCGGATGAGCAGTTCTTC.